This TCR beta chain emerged from a study of CD8 T cells in ankylosing spondylitis. Study observations and caveats: Reportedly, disease-linked clones are significantly enriched in ankylosing spondylitis patients' matched synovial fluid. It appeared that ankylosing spondylitis blood was characterized by a TCR beta motif of seven or eight highly homologous variants. Within peripheral blood, clones linked to disease were CD8+ and relatively rare.

About this clonotype: The antigen is undetermined.

The CDR3 runs 16 residues. Germline loops: CDR1 SGDLS, CDR2 YYNGEE. V lost 3 bases and J lost 6, with 19 bases in between. In making TCR beta libraries, quantitative 5'-RACE with molecular barcodes was used. One entry per CDR3 protein results from TCRdb running MiXCR on the 5' RACE reads. The top ten clones hold 1.1% of a sample with 350,000 or so distinct CDR3 sequences, about 14% of them seen once. The chain joins TRBV9 to TRBJ2-1, with no clear D. This sequence was found in a male donor with ankylosing spondylitis or in good health (not recorded which). Sequencing used blood, either unsorted or a sorted T cell fraction (not recorded which). CDR3 sequence: CASSEGSDLEGNEQFF. The CDR3 bases are TGTGCCAGCAGCGAGGGAAGCGACCTAGAAGGCAATGAGCAGTTCTTC.